This passage covers 5 T cell receptor beta chains from one sample sequenced in a study of control samples from healthy donors and cancer patients. Clones were sequenced by immunoSEQ multiplex PCR, and TCRdb holds only the in-frame ones, with some missing. Its listing shows roughly 200,000 clones. The sample comprised blood. The origin of the receptors is a woman aged 25 to 39 in good health.

The rearrangement links TRBV27 to TRBJ1-1; 9 nucleotides match TRBD1. Germline CDR1 reads MNHEY; CDR2 reads SMNVEV (reference sequence). The CDR3 has 13 residues. Trimming removed 2 bases from V and 8 bases from J; junction bases left unmatched: 3. The CDR3 region is CASSLTGQGEAFF. CDR3 in DNA: TGTGCCAGCAGTTTAACCGGACAGGGGGAAGCTTTCTTT.

The chain has TRBV18 and TRBJ2-7; D gene uncertain. The ends were cut back, 3 bases at V and 2 bases at J, with 11 bases in the middle. The CDR3 extends over 14 amino acids. Germline-derived CDR1 and CDR2 are KGHSH and LQKENI. CDR3 protein: CASSPTNYPYEQYF. The CDR3 DNA reads TGTGCCAGCTCACCTACAAATTACCCCTACGAGCAGTACTTC.

The rearrangement links TRBV7-9 to TRBJ1-1; 8 bases fit TRBD1. This CDR3 spans 15 amino acids. Germline V CDR1 and CDR2: SEHNR, FQNEAQ (reference sequence). J gave up 0 bases and V 5 bases, and 5 bases lay outside the gene matches. The CDR3 region has the DNA TGTGCCAGCAGCCGACAGGGGATAATGAACACTGAAGCTTTCTTT. Translation: CASSRQGIMNTEAFF. The variable domain in full, with the rest retrieved from reference TRBV7-9 and TRBJ1-1, is DTGVSQNPRHKITKRGQNVTFRCDPISEHNRLYWYRQTLGQGPEFLTYFQNEAQLEKSRLLSDRFSAERPKGSFSTLEIQRTEQGDSAMYLCASSRQGIMNTEAFFGQGTRLTVV.

The V call is TRBV7-8, the J call TRBJ2-7, with a possible D match to TRBD1 (6 bases). Between the trimmed V and J ends, which lost 5 bases and 2 bases, there was a span of 13 bases. Germline V gives CDR1 SGHVS, CDR2 FQNEAQ. CDR3 size: 14 residues. In nucleotides, the CDR3 is TGTGCCAGCAGCCCCCCGGGACAAACCTACGAGCAGTACTTC. Residues: CASSPPGQTYEQYF.

This chain connects TRBV3-1 (or the pseudogene TRBV3-2) to TRBJ2-7; 12 bases are a match to TRBD1. Germline CDR1 reads LGHDT; CDR2 reads YNNKEL (reference sequence). There are 18 residues in the CDR3. J was trimmed by 2 bases and V by 1 base; bases with no gene match: 9. The CDR3, as DNA: TGTGCCAGCAGCCAAGTCTGGTCGGGACAGGGGGCCCCCTACGAGCAGTACTTC. This gives the protein CASSQVWSGQGAPYEQYF.